A single sample gave rise to the 10 T cell receptor beta chains below, sequenced in a study of CD8+ T cells in alopecia areata. Reverse transcription of extracted RNA yielded cDNA, which provided the sequencing template. The method was immunoSEQ multiplex PCR; TCRdb's version includes in-frame clones alone and lacks a portion of them. There are approximately 150,000 clones in the sample; 85% to 90% occur only once, and approximately 15% lies in the top ten. The sample here was CD8+ T cells sorted from blood, taken at week 0. The source of these receptors is a human donor with alopecia areata.

This clone showed up just once. V gene TRBV7-2 combines with J gene TRBJ2-2; 11 bases agree with TRBD2. The CDR3 length is 17 residues. V lost 4 bases and J lost 4; bases outside the gene matches: 8. The germline V gene has CDR1 SGHTA and CDR2 FQGNSA. This CDR3 reads CASSSGPGLAVTGELFF. The CDR3 bases are TGTGCCAGCAGCTCAGGACCGGGACTAGCGGTCACCGGGGAGCTGTTTTTT. Looking up the rest from reference TRBV7-2 and TRBJ2-2 gives the full variable domain: GAGVSQSPSNKVTEKGKDVELRCDPISGHTALYWYRQSLGQGLEFLIYFQGNSAPDKSGLPSDRFSAERTGGSVSTLTIQRTQQEDSAVYLCASSSGPGLAVTGELFFGEGSRLTVL.

The J gene is TRBJ2-2, the V gene TRBV11-1; no definite D call. Per the germline V gene, CDR1 is SGHAT and CDR2 is FQDESV (reference sequence). CDR3 size: 11 residues. V was shortened by 3 bases and J by 7 bases, with 3 bases between the two germline ends. The CDR3 DNA reads as TGTGCCAGCAGCTTCCTCGGGGAGCTGTTTTTT. Residues: CASSFLGELFF.

The chain is built from TRBV7-2 and TRBJ2-1, with D possibly being TRBD1 or TRBD2 (6 bases each). V was pared by 2 bases and J by 0 bases, with 14 bases between. Germline V gene data show CDR1 as SGHTA and CDR2 as FQGNSA. This CDR3 is built from 17 residues. The CDR3 is CASSLLIGGLSYNEQFF. CDR3 nucleotides: TGTGCCAGCAGCTTACTGATCGGGGGCCTCTCCTACAATGAGCAGTTCTTC.

Only one count was recorded for this clone. CDR3 residues: CASSYGADNYEQYF. Here the CDR3 DNA reads TGTGCCAGCAGTTACGGAGCGGACAACTACGAGCAGTACTTC. The chain links TRBV6-5 to TRBJ2-7; D tentatively reads TRBD1 or TRBD2 (5 bases each). Germline V gene data show CDR1 as MNHEY and CDR2 as SVGAGI. This CDR3 contains 14 residues. Trimming stripped 2 bases from V and 3 bases from J, with 11 bases between.

This rearrangement joins TRBV28 to TRBJ2-1; D is ambiguous. Germline CDR1 reads MDHEN; CDR2 reads SYDVKM. The V end was cut by 2 bases, the J end by 6 bases, with 11 bases between. CDR3 length equals 14 residues. This CDR3 is CASSLTQYRNEQFF. As DNA, the CDR3 is TGTGCCAGCAGTTTAACCCAGTACCGCAATGAGCAGTTCTTC. Variable domain in full (rest from reference TRBV28 and TRBJ2-1): DVKVTQSSRYLVKRTGEKVFLECVQDMDHENMFWYRQDPGLGLRLIYFSYDVKMKEKGDIPEGYSVSREKKERFSLILESASTNQTSMYLCASSLTQYRNEQFFGPGTRLTVL.

The chain recombines TRBV27 with TRBJ1-2; D remains unclear. V shed 0 bases and J shed 7 bases, with 12 bases lying between them. The CDR3 extends over 14 amino acids. Germline assignment: CDR1 MNHEY and CDR2 SMNVEV (reference sequence). CDR3 nucleotides: TGTGCCAGCAGTTTATCCCGAGGCGTATTTGGCTACACCTTC. Its protein is CASSLSRGVFGYTF.

The chain employs TRBV27 and TRBJ2-7; D is undetermined. The CDR3 sequence is 14 residues long. Germline lookup yields CDR1 MNHEY and CDR2 SMNVEV (reference sequence). V shed 3 bases and J shed 1 base, with 10 bases lying between them. CDR3 DNA sequence: TGTGCCAGCAGTTTGAGCCCAGAATCCTACGAGCAGTACTTC. This translates into CASSLSPESYEQYF.

The rearrangement joins TRBV7-6 to TRBJ2-1; 8 nucleotides agree with TRBD2. J lost 3 bases, V lost 1 base, and 5 bases had no gene match. Per germline, CDR1 SGHVS and CDR2 FNYEAQ. This CDR3 has 16 residues. CDR3 loop: CASSLGAGVNYNEQFF. CDR3 nucleotides: TGTGCCAGCAGCTTAGGAGCGGGAGTGAACTACAATGAGCAGTTCTTC.

The chain employs TRBV7-9 and TRBJ2-1; D call uncertain. Germline V gene lookup returns CDR1 SEHNR and CDR2 FQNEAQ (reference sequence). The V and J ends lost 10 bases and 2 bases respectively, with 12 bases between them. This CDR3 has 13 amino acids. CDR3 nucleotides: TGTGCCAACGACGTCACGCCCTACAATGAGCAGTTCTTC. Translated: CANDVTPYNEQFF.

The rearrangement uses TRBV7-8 and TRBJ1-2; 9 positions agree with TRBD1. The CDR3 runs 15 residues. The J segment lost 3 bases and the V segment lost 1 base, leaving 3 bases of the junction unmatched. Germline assignment: CDR1 SGHVS and CDR2 FQNEAQ. The CDR3 bases are TGTGCCAGCAGCTTAGAGGGGACAGGGTACTATGGCTACACCTTC. Translated: CASSLEGTGYYGYTF. Full variable domain (rest looked up from reference TRBV7-8 and TRBJ1-2): GAGVSQSPRYKVAKRGQDVALRCDPISGHVSLFWYQQALGQGPEFLTYFQNEAQLDKSGLPSDRFFAERPEGSVSTLKIQRTQQEDSAVYLCASSLEGTGYYGYTFGSGTRLTVV.